The clone carrying this T cell receptor beta chain was picked up one time. What it binds is not known. Treatment indicated: roughly ten-day PBMC culture with coronavirus spike peptide pools or control peptides (ViraFEST assay). This specimen comes from a study of vaccination and CD4 T cells after COVID-19. Study in general: Six males and four females, two of them Hispanic, were enrolled as convalescents.

General study results and limits: Convalescent patients' median share of reactive clones seen only post-vaccination was about 86%.

The Oncomine TCR Beta short-read assay sequenced DNA from cultured CD4+ T cells. A single record per CDR3 protein comes from TCRdb applying MiXCR to the PCR reads. Here the sample spans 10,000 or so distinct CDR3 sequences, roughly three fifths being singletons. There are 11 residues in the CDR3. Germline-derived CDR1 and CDR2 are MDHEN and SYDVKM. The ends were cut back, 5 bases at V and 7 bases at J, with 8 bases in the middle. Sequencing was performed on CD4+ T cells from blood, cultured in vitro. The TCR was taken from a human donor who had recovered from COVID-19. This sequence joins TRBV28 and TRBJ2-5; D ambiguous. The CDR3 loop is CASSTSGTQYF. The CDR3 region has the DNA TGTGCCAGCAGTACCTCTGGGACCCAGTACTTC.